The entry that follows covers one T cell receptor beta chain sequence. Specified time point: blood 4 weeks post-SBRT, at nephrectomy. As to treatment: 15 Gy SBRT to primary tumor, nephrectomy 4 weeks later. Nephrectomy followed 15 Gy stereotactic body radiation by 4 weeks. Per germline, CDR1 SGHTA and CDR2 FQGNSA. The germline V and J ends were trimmed by 7 bases and 6 bases, with 6 bases remaining between them. This CDR3 spans 10 amino acids. Produced via immunoSEQ multiplex PCR; TCRdb's table is partial and in-frame only. The data contain approximately 150,000 clones, around 88% of them singletons. The sample originates from a study of radiation and T cells in renal cell carcinoma.

Here the sequenced sample was blood, taken from a patient whose treatment included radiotherapy and nephrectomy. The clonotype was recovered from a woman aged 45-60 years with renal cell carcinoma. The V call is TRBV7-2, the J call TRBJ1-2; unclear D gene. CDR3 DNA: TGTGCCAGCACCCAAAATGGCTACACCTTC. This translates into CASTQNGYTF.